Included here is one T cell receptor (beta chain) sequence, with context. Its specificity is not known. Random hexamers primed reverse transcription of about 0.5 to 1 ug RNA. TCRdb redid the calling of the immunoSEQ multiplex PCR reads with MiXCR, one entry per CDR3 protein. The sample lists 150,000 to 160,000 distinct CDR3 sequences, approximately 96% seen once, with roughly 0.2% in the top ten. Sequencing targeted TCR beta in blood CD8+ and CD4+ T cells. This specimen comes from a study of CD8 T cells in Susac syndrome. Germline V gives CDR1 DFQATT, CDR2 SNEGSKA (reference sequence). V lost 3 bases, J lost 2 bases, and 6 bases stayed unmatched. The CDR3 has 14 residues. Study conclusions and caveats: TCR sequencing and HLA analysis covered a relatively small number of individuals.

This receptor was obtained from a human donor with multiple sclerosis. Sequencing was done on a sample of CD8+ T cells from PBMCs. J is TRBJ2-7 and V is TRBV20-1; 8 nucleotides agree with TRBD1. Here the CDR3 DNA reads TGCAGTGCTAGTCTACAGGGGGGCACCTACGAGCAGTACTTC. It is translated as CSASLQGGTYEQYF.